This TCR beta chain stems from a study of metastatic and nonmetastatic thyroid tumors. Trimming pared 1 base from V and 2 bases from J, leaving 16 bases between. The length of the CDR3 is 17 residues. Germline values: CDR1 MGHRA, CDR2 YSYEKL. No treatment had been given to any patient before thyroid surgery. Study-wide results and limits: TCR beta diversity was reportedly significantly higher in malignant thyroid tumors than benign nodules, in blood and tumor.

This clone was detected many times. The antigen remains unidentified. TCRdb recomputed clones from the PCR reads via MiXCR. In the table there are about 20,000 clones, about 24% of which are singletons. The rearrangement uses TRBV4-1 and TRBJ2-3; perhaps D is TRBD1 or TRBD2 (6 bases each). Sequenced: tumor tissue. The receptor's source is a female donor with papillary thyroid cancer or a benign thyroid nodule (not recorded which). Some clones in this sample may be carry-over from other donors' samples. CDR3 DNA sequence: TGCGCCAGCAGCCAAGTAAGAGGGGGAGGTCACACAGATACGCAGTATTTT. It is translated as CASSQVRGGGHTDTQYF.